This T cell receptor beta chain was captured in a study of blood T cells in healthy people across ages. Regarding the study as a whole: Fewer expanded clones and more diversity marked long-lived versus aged donors.

The germline gives CDR1 MNHEY, CDR2 SVGAGI. With V trimmed by 0 bases and J by 3 bases, 5 bases remained unmatched. The CDR3 spans 16 residues. Per sample, at least 5 micrograms of total RNA were extracted. This clonotype has only a few counts. The antigen is unknown. PCR was performed a second time for 7 to 11 cycles using a sample-barcoded 5' primer and a J-beta primer mix. TCRdb fed the 5' RACE reads into MiXCR, producing one record per CDR3 protein. The repertoire holds 500,000 to 650,000 distinct CDR3 sequences, with about 29% as singletons. These data are also associated with another study on T cells of mothers and their children. That report adds: Related and unrelated pairs show similar shaping of TCR recombination output by thymic selection.

The sequencing sample was made of blood. This sequence joins TRBV6-5 and TRBJ1-3; 7 bases fit TRBD1. The sequence came from a boy aged 2 to 10 in good health. CDR3 nucleotide sequence: TGTGCCAGCAGTTACTCCAGGCAGGGGGGTGGAAACACCATATATTTT. Its protein is CASSYSRQGGGNTIYF.